The subject of this entry is one T cell receptor (beta chain). Assay: immunoSEQ multiplex PCR; the TCRdb copy retains only in-frame clones and omits some. The sample carries some 70,000 clones, approximately 88% recorded once. V dropped 0 bases and J dropped 5 bases, with 10 bases sitting between them. The CDR3 is made up of 15 amino acids. Looked up from germline, CDR1 is ENHRY and CDR2 is SYGVKD. The data derive from a study of blood T cell repertoires in COVID-19. As for the study in general: Whether acute or convalescent, the COVID-19 samples came from the United States, Italy and Spain. PBMCs, B-cell-depleted T cells, or T cells were the source of the cDNA or gDNA that made up the material.

The origin of this receptor is an older woman with acute or convalescent COVID-19. What was sequenced was peripheral blood. The chain links TRBV10-3 to TRBJ1-4; D is unclear. CDR3 residues: CAISESGAPNEKLFF. The CDR3 DNA reads TGTGCCATCAGTGAGTCCGGAGCGCCAAATGAAAAACTGTTTTTT.